The clone carrying this TCR beta chain was observed once. Its antigen is still unknown. The assay was immunoSEQ multiplex PCR, and TCRdb's table has in-frame clones only and misses some. This sample has about 2.3 million clones, with roughly 92% found just once. This sample stems from a study of shared clonotypes between healthy human individuals. Study-wide results and limits: Sequencing depth was expected to affect clonotype sharing among donors. With a few donors compared, 4.5% to 6.5% of naive CD4 clonotypes were shared.

The CDR3 totals 16 residues. V shed 1 base, J shed 5 bases, and the junction held 8 bases outside the gene matches. Germline V gives CDR1 SGHTA, CDR2 FQGNSA. J is TRBJ2-7 and V is TRBV7-2; TRBD2 matches at 10 bases. The origin of this receptor is a man aged 18 to 29 in good health. Some clones in this sample may be carry-over from other donors' samples. Sample: naive CD4+ T cells from PBMCs. This sample's subset: CD45RA+ positively selected. This CDR3 reads CASSLVSLAGVDEQYF. DNA for the CDR3: TGTGCCAGCAGCTTAGTTAGTCTAGCGGGAGTCGACGAGCAGTACTTC.